Reported below is one T cell receptor (beta chain). Its antigen is still unknown. This sample is drawn from a study of shared clonotypes between healthy human individuals. Study-level background: Three CD4 naive, three CD4 memory, two CD8 naive and one CD8 memory plate were used per donor. General study points: Only a few donors were included, so the genetic and exposure-history diversity represented was limited.

Here immunoSEQ multiplex PCR was the method, and the copy in TCRdb shows in-frame clones only, minus some. This table has some 2,000,000 clones, 90% to 96% appearing once. Donors, healthy HIV-negative adults, lacked recent acute infections or vaccinations. Within Nashville, Tennessee resided all donors, each a Caucasian adult. This CDR3 has 14 residues. V lost 6 bases to trimming and J lost 6 bases; unmatched junction nucleotides: 4. Germline V lookup: CDR1 MNHNS, CDR2 SASEGT. The sample was naive CD4+ T cells sorted from blood. The subset is: CD45RA+ positively selected. J is TRBJ1-4 and V is TRBV6-1, with 10 bases that match TRBD1. The TCR comes from a man aged 18-30 years in good health. CDR3 sequence reads: CASRSTGGYEKLFF. The CDR3 nucleotides read TGTGCCAGCAGATCGACAGGGGGCTATGAAAAACTGTTTTTT.